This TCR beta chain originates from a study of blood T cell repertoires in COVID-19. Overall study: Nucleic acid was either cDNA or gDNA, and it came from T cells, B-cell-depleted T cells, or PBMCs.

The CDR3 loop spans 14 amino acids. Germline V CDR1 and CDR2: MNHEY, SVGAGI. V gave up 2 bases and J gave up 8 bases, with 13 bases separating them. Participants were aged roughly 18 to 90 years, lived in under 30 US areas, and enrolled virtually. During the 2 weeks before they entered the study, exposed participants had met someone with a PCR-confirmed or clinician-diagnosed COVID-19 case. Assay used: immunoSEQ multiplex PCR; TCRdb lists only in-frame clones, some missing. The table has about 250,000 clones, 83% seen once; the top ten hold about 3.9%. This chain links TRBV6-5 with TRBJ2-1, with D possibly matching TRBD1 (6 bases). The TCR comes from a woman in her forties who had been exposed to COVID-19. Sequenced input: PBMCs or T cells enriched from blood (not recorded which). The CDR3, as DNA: TGTGCCAGCAGTTACACCCAACAGGGACATGAGCAGTTCTTC. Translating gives CASSYTQQGHEQFF.